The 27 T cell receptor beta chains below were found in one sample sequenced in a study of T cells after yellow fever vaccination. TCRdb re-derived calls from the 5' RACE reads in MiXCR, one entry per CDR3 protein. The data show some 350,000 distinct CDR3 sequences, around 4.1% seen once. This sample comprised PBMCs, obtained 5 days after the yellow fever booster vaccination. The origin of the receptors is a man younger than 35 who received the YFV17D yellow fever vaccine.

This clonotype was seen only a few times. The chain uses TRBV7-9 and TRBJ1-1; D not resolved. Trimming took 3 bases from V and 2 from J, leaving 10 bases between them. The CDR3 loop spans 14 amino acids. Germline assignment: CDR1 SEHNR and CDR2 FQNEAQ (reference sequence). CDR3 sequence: CASSFFVINTEAFF. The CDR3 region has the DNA TGTGCCAGCAGCTTTTTCGTCATTAACACTGAAGCTTTCTTT.

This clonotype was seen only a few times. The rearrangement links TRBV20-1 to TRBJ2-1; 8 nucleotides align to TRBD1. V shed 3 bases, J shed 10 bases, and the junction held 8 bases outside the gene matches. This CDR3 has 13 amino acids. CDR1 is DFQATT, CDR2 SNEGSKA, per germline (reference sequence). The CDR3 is CSARAGQDREQFF. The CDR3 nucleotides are TGCAGTGCTAGGGCGGGACAGGATCGGGAGCAGTTCTTC.

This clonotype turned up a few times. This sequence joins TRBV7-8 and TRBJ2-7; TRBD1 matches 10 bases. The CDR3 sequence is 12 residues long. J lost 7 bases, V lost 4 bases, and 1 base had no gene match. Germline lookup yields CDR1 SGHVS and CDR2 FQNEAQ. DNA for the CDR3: TGTGCCAGCAGCTGGACAGGGGGTGAGCAGTACTTC. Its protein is CASSWTGGEQYF.

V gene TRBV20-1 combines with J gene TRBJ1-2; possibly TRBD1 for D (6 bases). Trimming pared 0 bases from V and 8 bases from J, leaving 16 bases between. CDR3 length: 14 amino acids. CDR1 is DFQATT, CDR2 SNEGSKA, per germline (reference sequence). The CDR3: CSAREQGSLGGYTF. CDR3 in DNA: TGCAGTGCTAGAGAGCAGGGGTCCCTTGGAGGCTACACCTTC.

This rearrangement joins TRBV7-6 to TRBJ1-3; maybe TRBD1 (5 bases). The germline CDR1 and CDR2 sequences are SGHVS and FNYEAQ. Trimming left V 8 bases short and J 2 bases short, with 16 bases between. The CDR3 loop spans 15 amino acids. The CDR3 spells CASAFGGGAGNTIYF. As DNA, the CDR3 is TGTGCCAGCGCGTTCGGTGGGGGGGCTGGAAACACCATATATTTT.

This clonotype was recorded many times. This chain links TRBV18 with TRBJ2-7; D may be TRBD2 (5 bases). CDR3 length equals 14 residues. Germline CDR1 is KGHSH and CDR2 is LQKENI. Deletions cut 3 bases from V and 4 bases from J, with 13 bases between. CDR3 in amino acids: CASSPAGTAYEQYF. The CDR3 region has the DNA TGTGCCAGCTCACCGGCGGGCACCGCTTACGAGCAGTACTTC.

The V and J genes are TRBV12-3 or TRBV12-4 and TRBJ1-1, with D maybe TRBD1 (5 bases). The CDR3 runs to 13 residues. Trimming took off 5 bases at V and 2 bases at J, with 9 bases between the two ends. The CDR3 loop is CASSADSNTEAFF. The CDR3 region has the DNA TGTGCCAGCAGTGCCGACAGTAACACTGAAGCTTTCTTT.

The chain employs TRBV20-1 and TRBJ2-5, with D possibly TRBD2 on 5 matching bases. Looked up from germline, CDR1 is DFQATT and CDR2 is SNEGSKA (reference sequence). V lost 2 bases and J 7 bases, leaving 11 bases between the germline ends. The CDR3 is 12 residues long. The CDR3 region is CSARPGIRTQYF. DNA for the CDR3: TGCAGTGCTAGACCGGGGATACGGACCCAGTACTTC.

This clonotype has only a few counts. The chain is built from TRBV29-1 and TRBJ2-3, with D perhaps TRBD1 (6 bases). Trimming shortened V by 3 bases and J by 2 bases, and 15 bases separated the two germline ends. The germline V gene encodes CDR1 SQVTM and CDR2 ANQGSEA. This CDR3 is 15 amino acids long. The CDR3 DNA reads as TGCAGCGTTGATGAGGACAGTCCCTTCACAGATACGCAGTATTTT. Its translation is CSVDEDSPFTDTQYF.

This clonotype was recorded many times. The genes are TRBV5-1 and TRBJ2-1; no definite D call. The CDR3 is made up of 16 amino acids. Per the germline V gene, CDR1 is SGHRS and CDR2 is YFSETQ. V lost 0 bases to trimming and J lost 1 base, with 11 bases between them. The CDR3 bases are TGCGCCAGCAGCTTGGCCAGTGCCCAATCCTACAATGAGCAGTTCTTC. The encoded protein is CASSLASAQSYNEQFF.

The CDR3 protein is CASSQAAGKGRNTEAFF. The CDR3 DNA follows: TGCGCCAGCAGCCAAGCGGCGGGGAAGGGTCGGAACACTGAAGCTTTCTTT. V gene TRBV4-1 combines with J gene TRBJ1-1, with D unclear. The germline gives CDR1 MGHRA, CDR2 YSYEKL. With 1 base removed from V and 1 base from J, the gap between germline ends came to 16 bases. This CDR3 has 17 amino acids.

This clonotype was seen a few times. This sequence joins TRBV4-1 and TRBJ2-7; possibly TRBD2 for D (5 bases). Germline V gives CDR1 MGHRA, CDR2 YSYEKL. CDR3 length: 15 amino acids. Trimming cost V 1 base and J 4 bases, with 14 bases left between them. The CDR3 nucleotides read TGCGCCAGCAGCCAAGCCCTGGCGGGTCGATACGAGCAGTACTTC. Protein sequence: CASSQALAGRYEQYF.

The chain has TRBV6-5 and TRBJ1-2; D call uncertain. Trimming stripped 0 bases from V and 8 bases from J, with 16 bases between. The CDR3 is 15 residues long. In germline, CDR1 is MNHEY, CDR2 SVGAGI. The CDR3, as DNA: TGTGCCAGCAGTTACTCGATTCGGGAGGTAGGGGGCTACACCTTC. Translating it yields CASSYSIREVGGYTF.

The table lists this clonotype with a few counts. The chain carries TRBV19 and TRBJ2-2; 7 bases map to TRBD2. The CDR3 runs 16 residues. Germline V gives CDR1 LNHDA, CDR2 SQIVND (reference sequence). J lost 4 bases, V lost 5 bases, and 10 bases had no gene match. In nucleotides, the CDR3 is TGTGCCAGTAGTCCCTCGGCAGGGAGGGCCACCGGGGAGCTGTTTTTT. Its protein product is CASSPSAGRATGELFF.

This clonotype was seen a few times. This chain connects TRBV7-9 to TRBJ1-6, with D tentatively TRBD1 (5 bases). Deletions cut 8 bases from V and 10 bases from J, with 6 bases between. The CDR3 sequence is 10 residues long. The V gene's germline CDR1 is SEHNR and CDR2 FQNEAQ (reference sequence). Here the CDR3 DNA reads TGTGCCAGCGGGGCCTCACCCCTCCACTTT. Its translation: CASGASPLHF.

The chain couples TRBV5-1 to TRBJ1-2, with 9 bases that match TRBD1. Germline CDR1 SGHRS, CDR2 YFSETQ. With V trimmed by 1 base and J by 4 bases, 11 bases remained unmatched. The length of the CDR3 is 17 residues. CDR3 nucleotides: TGCGCCAGCAGCTTGTCCCTTGGGACAGGGTCTGCCTATGGCTACACCTTC. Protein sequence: CASSLSLGTGSAYGYTF. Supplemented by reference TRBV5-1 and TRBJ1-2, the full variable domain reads KAGVTQTPRYLIKTRGQQVTLSCSPISGHRSVSWYQQTPGQGLQFLFEYFSETQRNKGNFPGRFSGRQFSNSRSEMNVSTLELGDSALYLCASSLSLGTGSAYGYTFGSGTRLTVV.

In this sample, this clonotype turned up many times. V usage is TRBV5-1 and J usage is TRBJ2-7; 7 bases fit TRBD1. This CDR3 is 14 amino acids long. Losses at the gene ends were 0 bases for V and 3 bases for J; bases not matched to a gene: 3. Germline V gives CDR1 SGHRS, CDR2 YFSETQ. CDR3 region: CASSLAGDSYEQYF. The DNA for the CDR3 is TGCGCCAGCAGCTTGGCCGGGGACAGCTACGAGCAGTACTTC.

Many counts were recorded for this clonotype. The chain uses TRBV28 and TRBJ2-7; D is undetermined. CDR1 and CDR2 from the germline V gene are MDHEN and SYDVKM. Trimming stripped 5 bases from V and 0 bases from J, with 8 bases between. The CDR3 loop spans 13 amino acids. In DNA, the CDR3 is TGTGCCAGCAGTACAGCCCTCTCCTACGAGCAGTACGTC. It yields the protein CASSTALSYEQYV.

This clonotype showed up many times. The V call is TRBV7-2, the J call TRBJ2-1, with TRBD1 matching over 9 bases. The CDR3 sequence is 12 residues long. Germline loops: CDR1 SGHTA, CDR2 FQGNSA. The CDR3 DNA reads TGTGCATCCGGGACAGGGTACAATGAGCAGTTCTTC. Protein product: CASGTGYNEQFF. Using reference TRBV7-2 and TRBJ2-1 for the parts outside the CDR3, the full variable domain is GAGVSQSPSNKVTEKGKDVELRCDPISGHTALYWYRQSLGQGLEFLIYFQGNSAPDKSGLPSDRFSAERTGGSVSTLTIQRTQQEDSAVYLCASGTGYNEQFFGPGTRLTVL.

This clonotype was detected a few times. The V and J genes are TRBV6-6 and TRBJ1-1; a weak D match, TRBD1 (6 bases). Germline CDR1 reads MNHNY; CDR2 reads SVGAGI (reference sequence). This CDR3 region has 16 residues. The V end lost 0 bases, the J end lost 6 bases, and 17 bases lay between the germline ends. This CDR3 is CASSYSSSGESPEAFF. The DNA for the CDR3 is TGTGCCAGCAGTTACTCGAGTTCAGGGGAGTCGCCTGAAGCTTTCTTT.

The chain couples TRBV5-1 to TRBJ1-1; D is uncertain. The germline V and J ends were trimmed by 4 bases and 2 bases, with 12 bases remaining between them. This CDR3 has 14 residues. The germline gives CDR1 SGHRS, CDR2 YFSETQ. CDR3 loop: CASSAYFDNTEAFF. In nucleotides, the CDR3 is TGCGCCAGCAGCGCGTACTTCGACAACACTGAAGCTTTCTTT.

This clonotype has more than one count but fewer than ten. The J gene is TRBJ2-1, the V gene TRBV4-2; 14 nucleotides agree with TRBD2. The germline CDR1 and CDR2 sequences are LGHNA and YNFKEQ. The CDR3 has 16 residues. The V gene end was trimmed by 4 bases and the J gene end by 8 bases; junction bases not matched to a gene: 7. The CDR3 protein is CASSLTSGGVRDEQFF. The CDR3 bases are TGTGCCAGCAGCCTGACTAGCGGGGGGGTTCGAGATGAGCAGTTCTTC.

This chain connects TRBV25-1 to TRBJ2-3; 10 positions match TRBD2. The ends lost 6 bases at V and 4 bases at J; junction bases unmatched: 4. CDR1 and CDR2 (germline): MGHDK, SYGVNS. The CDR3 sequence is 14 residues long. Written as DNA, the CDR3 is TGTGCCAGCAGACTAGCGGGGAGGTCAGATACGCAGTATTTT. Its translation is CASRLAGRSDTQYF.

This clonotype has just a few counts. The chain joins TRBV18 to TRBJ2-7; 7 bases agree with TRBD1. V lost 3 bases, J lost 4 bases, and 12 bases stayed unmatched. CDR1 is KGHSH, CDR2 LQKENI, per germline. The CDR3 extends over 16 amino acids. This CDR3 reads CASSPLRVGGLYEQYV. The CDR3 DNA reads TGTGCCAGCTCACCCCTAAGAGTAGGGGGCTTATACGAGCAGTACGTC.

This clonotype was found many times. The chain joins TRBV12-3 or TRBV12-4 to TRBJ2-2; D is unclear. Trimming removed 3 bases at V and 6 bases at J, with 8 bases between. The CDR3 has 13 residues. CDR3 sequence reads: CASSFSPAGELFF. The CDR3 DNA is TGTGCCAGCAGTTTCTCTCCCGCCGGGGAGCTGTTTTTT.

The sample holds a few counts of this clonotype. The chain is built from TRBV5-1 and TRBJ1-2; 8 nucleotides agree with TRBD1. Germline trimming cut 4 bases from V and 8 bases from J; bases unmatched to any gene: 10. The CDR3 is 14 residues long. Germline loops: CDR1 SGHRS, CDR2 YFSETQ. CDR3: CASSTGTGDVGYTF. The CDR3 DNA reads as TGCGCCAGCAGCACCGGGACAGGAGACGTCGGCTACACCTTC.

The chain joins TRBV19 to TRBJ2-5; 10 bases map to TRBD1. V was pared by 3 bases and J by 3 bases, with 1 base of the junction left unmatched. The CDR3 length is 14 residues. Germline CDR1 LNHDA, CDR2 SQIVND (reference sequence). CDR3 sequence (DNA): TGTGCCAGTAGTATCGGGACAGGGGAAGAGACCCAGTACTTC. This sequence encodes CASSIGTGEETQYF.